These T cell receptor beta chains were read from a single sample in a study of control samples from healthy donors and cancer patients. Sequenced by immunoSEQ multiplex PCR; TCRdb stores in-frame clones only, minus some. The sample consists of 110,000 or so clones, 89% of them appearing once. The material sequenced was blood. The receptors originated from a man aged 50 to 59 in good health. Both conserved end residues are part of each CDR3. D genes are given only for firm matches. Size is stated for part of the rows, as once, few or many counts, or as a class when the clone is expanded.

clone_size | j_call | v_call | d_call | cdr3_aa | cdr3_nt
few | TRBJ1-6 | TRBV7-9 | - | CASSSRGQWNSPLHF | TGTGCCAGCAGCAGCCGCGGACAGTGGAATTCACCCCTCCACTTT
- | TRBJ1-1 | TRBV2 | - | CASREGVRNTEAFF | TGTGCCAGCAGGGAAGGGGTAAGGAACACTGAAGCTTTCTTT
once | TRBJ1-6 | TRBV5-1 | - | CASSLRGIPGNSPLHF | TGCGCCAGCAGCTTGAGGGGGATTCCAGGCAATTCACCCCTCCACTTT
- | TRBJ1-5 | TRBV30 | - | CAWSVQGVQPQHF | TGTGCCTGGAGTGTACAGGGAGTACAGCCCCAGCATTTT
- | TRBJ2-1 | TRBV24-1 | - | CATSDPKQGFNEQFF | TGTGCCACCAGTGATCCGAAGCAAGGATTCAATGAGCAGTTCTTC
- | TRBJ2-5 | TRBV9 | TRBD2 | CASSGGRHLQETQYF | TGTGCCAGCAGCGGCGGGAGACACCTCCAAGAGACCCAGTACTTC
once | TRBJ1-2 | TRBV9 | TRBD1 | CASSVEDRMRKGYTF | TGTGCCAGCAGCGTAGAGGACAGGATGCGTAAGGGCTACACCTTC
- | TRBJ1-3 | TRBV24-1 | - | CATSDRNRNTIYF | TGTGCCACCAGTGACCGGAACCGGAACACCATATATTTT
- | TRBJ2-7 | TRBV11-2 | - | CASSLTRKSSYEQYF | TGTGCCAGCAGCTTAACGCGGAAGAGCTCCTACGAGCAGTACTTC
- | TRBJ2-3 | TRBV11-2 | - | CASSFQRPTDTQYF | TGTGCCAGCAGCTTCCAACGACCGACAGATACGCAGTATTTT
- | TRBJ1-1 | TRBV7-8 | - | CASSLRAANTEAFF | TGTGCCAGCAGCTTACGGGCGGCGAACACTGAAGCTTTCTTT
- | TRBJ1-2 | TRBV6-5 | TRBD1 | CASTGTGGAWGYTF | TGTGCCAGCACCGGGACAGGGGGCGCTTGGGGCTACACCTTC
- | TRBJ2-3 | TRBV29-1 | - | CSVDARTDTQYF | TGCAGCGTTGATGCCCGCACAGATACGCAGTATTTT
- | TRBJ1-2 | TRBV6-5 | TRBD1 | CASSYKGAPGYTF | TGTGCCAGCAGTTACAAGGGGGCGCCGGGCTACACCTTC
- | TRBJ1-1 | TRBV27 | TRBD1 | CASQTDRGNTEAFF | TGTGCCAGCCAAACCGACAGGGGGAACACTGAAGCTTTCTTT
once | TRBJ2-1 | TRBV6-5 | TRBD1 | CASSRTDRGHGEQFF | TGTGCCAGCAGTAGGACGGACAGGGGGCACGGTGAGCAGTTCTTC
- | TRBJ1-3 | TRBV6-4 | TRBD1 | CARTGFSGNTIYF | TGTGCCAGGACAGGGTTTTCTGGAAACACCATATATTTT
- | TRBJ1-2 | TRBV5-5 | TRBD1 | CASSYYVGGNGYTF | TGTGCCAGCAGCTATTACGTAGGGGGCAATGGCTACACCTTC
once | TRBJ1-2 | TRBV19 | - | CAEQGMGYGYTF | TGTGCCGAACAGGGAATGGGGTATGGCTACACCTTC
few | TRBJ1-1 | TRBV6-1 | - | CASSEQVYMNTEAFF | TGTGCCAGCAGTGAACAGGTTTACATGAACACTGAAGCTTTCTTT
- | TRBJ1-2 | TRBV24-1 | - | CATSDSPGNGYTF | TGTGCCACCAGTGATTCCCCAGGGAATGGCTACACCTTC
- | TRBJ1-4 | TRBV5-1 | TRBD1 | CASSQTRTGLNEKLFF | TGCGCCAGCAGCCAGACTCGGACAGGCCTGAATGAAAAACTGTTTTTT
- | TRBJ2-7 | TRBV6-5 | - | CASSYSPGYSYEQYF | TGTGCCAGCAGTTACTCTCCCGGATACTCCTACGAGCAGTACTTC
once | TRBJ2-7 | TRBV2 | TRBD1 | CASSDMGQSYEQYF | TGTGCCAGCAGTGATATGGGACAGTCCTACGAGCAGTACTTC
- | TRBJ2-5 | TRBV5-4 | - | CASSLRGAQETQYF | TGTGCCAGCAGCTTGCGGGGGGCCCAAGAGACCCAGTACTTC
- | TRBJ1-3 | TRBV12-5 | - | CASGFLQVSSGNTIYF | TGTGCTAGTGGTTTCCTACAGGTCTCCTCTGGAAACACCATATATTTT
- | TRBJ1-4 | TRBV2 | TRBD1 | CASSGDRGIDEKLFF | TGTGCCAGCAGCGGCGACAGGGGGATAGATGAAAAACTGTTTTTT
once | TRBJ2-5 | TRBV5-1 | TRBD2 | CASSLGLADTQETQYF | TGCGCCAGCAGCTTGGGCCTAGCGGACACACAAGAGACCCAGTACTTC
- | TRBJ2-7 | TRBV6-5 | TRBD2 | CASSSGGSSYEQYF | TGTGCCAGCAGTTCGGGGGGGAGCTCCTACGAGCAGTACTTC
- | TRBJ1-2 | TRBV5-6 | TRBD1 | CASSPPGQGVGYTF | TGTGCCAGCAGCCCGCCCGGACAGGGGGTCGGCTACACCTTC
- | TRBJ2-7 | TRBV6-6 | - | CASSFRAGEEYF | TGTGCCAGCAGTTTTCGGGCAGGGGAAGAGTACTTC
many | TRBJ2-3 | TRBV3-1/TRBV3-2 | - | CASSQDVNTQYF | TGTGCCAGCAGCCAAGACGTCAATACGCAGTATTTT
few | TRBJ2-3 | TRBV6-2/TRBV6-3 | - | CASSYGGGWTDTQYF | TGTGCCAGCAGTTACGGAGGGGGCTGGACAGATACGCAGTATTTT
- | TRBJ1-1 | TRBV4-1 | - | CASSPRDVMNTEAFF | TGCGCCAGCAGCCCCCGGGACGTTATGAACACTGAAGCTTTCTTT
once | TRBJ1-5 | TRBV12-3/TRBV12-4 | - | CASSPKGDQPQHF | TGTGCCAGCAGCCCAAAGGGAGATCAGCCCCAGCATTTT
- | TRBJ2-3 | TRBV6-5 | TRBD1 | CASSYSGQNTDTQYF | TGTGCCAGCAGTTACTCGGGACAGAACACAGATACGCAGTATTTT
- | TRBJ2-5 | TRBV5-1 | TRBD2 | CASSLGGLDQETQYF | TGCGCCAGCAGCTTGGGGGGACTAGACCAAGAGACCCAGTACTTC
- | TRBJ2-7 | TRBV5-1 | TRBD1 | CASSLGGTAAYEQYF | TGCGCCAGCAGCTTGGGGGGGACAGCCGCCTACGAGCAGTACTTC
- | TRBJ2-1 | TRBV10-3 | - | CAISGGPDEQFF | TGTGCCATCAGTGGGGGCCCAGATGAGCAGTTCTTC
- | TRBJ1-1 | TRBV6-5 | TRBD1 | CASNPGRGRVAFF | TGTGCCAGCAATCCGGGGAGGGGGCGGGTGGCTTTCTTT
- | TRBJ1-3 | TRBV18 | - | CASSPRGRSGNTIYF | TGTGCCAGCTCACCGAGGGGCCGCTCTGGAAACACCATATATTTT
- | TRBJ2-5 | TRBV25-1 | - | CASNREETQYF | TGTGCCAGCAACAGGGAAGAGACCCAGTACTTC
- | TRBJ2-1 | TRBV19 | TRBD1 | CASSTGGYNEQFF | TGTGCCAGTAGCACAGGGGGCTACAATGAGCAGTTCTTC
- | TRBJ1-1 | TRBV5-5 | - | CASSWGGGSVNTEAFF | TGTGCCAGCAGCTGGGGAGGAGGGTCGGTGAACACTGAAGCTTTCTTT
few | TRBJ2-1 | TRBV24-1 | TRBD2 | CATSDSQGGDEQFF | TGTGCCACCAGTGATAGTCAGGGAGGGGACGAGCAGTTCTTC
- | TRBJ1-4 | TRBV5-1 | - | CASSYAGTANEKLFF | TGCGCCAGCAGCTACGCCGGGACCGCTAATGAAAAACTGTTTTTT
- | TRBJ2-3 | TRBV27 | TRBD2 | CASSPLGLAGPSGSTDTQYF | TGTGCCAGCAGTCCCCTGGGACTAGCGGGACCCTCCGGGTCCACAGATACGCAGTATTTT
- | TRBJ1-6 | TRBV9 | TRBD1 | CASSPLGTGANSPLHF | TGTGCCAGCAGCCCCCTAGGGACAGGGGCTAATTCACCCCTCCACTTT
- | TRBJ2-2 | TRBV7-7 | - | CASSLGRGLVTGELFF | TGTGCCAGCAGCTTAGGTCGGGGGCTCGTGACCGGGGAGCTGTTTTTT
- | TRBJ2-5 | TRBV7-5 | - | CARGRGLAGGPSETQYF | TGTGCCAGAGGGCGGGGACTAGCGGGGGGGCCCTCAGAGACCCAGTACTTC
few | TRBJ1-1 | TRBV6-5 | TRBD1 | CASSSRDRGLGEAFF | TGTGCCAGCAGTTCCCGGGACAGGGGGCTGGGGGAAGCTTTCTTT
- | TRBJ1-1 | TRBV5-1 | TRBD1 | CASSFQGAYTEAFF | TGCGCCAGCAGCTTTCAGGGGGCATACACTGAAGCTTTCTTT
- | TRBJ2-7 | TRBV5-1 | - | CASSFEGPSYEQYF | TGCGCCAGCAGCTTCGAGGGGCCCTCCTACGAGCAGTACTTC